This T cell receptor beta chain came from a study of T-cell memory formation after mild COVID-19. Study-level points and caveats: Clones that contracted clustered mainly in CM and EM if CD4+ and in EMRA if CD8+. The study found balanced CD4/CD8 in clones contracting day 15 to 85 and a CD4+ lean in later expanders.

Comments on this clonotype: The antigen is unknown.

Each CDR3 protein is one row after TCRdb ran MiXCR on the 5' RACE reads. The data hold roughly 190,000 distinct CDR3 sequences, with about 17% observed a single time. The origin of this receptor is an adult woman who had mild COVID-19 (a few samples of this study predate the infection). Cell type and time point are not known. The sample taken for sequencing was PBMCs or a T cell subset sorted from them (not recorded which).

The CDR3 spells CSARAAGSTYGYTF. The CDR3 DNA follows: TGCAGTGCTAGAGCGGCAGGGTCTACCTATGGCTACACCTTC. The chain employs TRBV20-1 and TRBJ1-2; D possibly corresponds to TRBD1 (5 bases). V gave up 1 base and J gave up 4 bases, with 13 bases separating them. There are 14 residues in the CDR3. Germline V gene data show CDR1 as DFQATT and CDR2 as SNEGSKA (reference sequence).